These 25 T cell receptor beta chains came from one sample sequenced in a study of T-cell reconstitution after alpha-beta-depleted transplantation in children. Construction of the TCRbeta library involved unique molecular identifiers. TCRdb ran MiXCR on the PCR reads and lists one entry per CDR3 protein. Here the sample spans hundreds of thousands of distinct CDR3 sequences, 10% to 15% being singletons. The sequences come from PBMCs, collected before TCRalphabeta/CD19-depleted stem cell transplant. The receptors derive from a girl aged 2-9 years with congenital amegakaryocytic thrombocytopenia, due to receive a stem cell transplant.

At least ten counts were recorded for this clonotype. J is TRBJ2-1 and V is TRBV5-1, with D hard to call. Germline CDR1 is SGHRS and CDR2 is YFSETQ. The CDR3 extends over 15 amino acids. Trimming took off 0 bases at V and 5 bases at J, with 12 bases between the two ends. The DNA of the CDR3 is TGCGCCAGCAGCTTGGACTTTCCCGGAAACAATGAGCAGTTCTTC. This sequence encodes CASSLDFPGNNEQFF.

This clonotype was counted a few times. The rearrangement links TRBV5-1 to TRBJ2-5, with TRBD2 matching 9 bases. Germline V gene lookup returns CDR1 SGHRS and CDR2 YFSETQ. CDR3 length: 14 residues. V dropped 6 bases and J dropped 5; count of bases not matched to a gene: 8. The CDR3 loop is CASTYSGSPETQYF. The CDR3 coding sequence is TGCGCCAGCACGTATAGCGGGAGCCCGGAGACCCAGTACTTC.

The DNA of the CDR3 is TGCAGTGCTAGGGGACCGGGGGCCAACGTCCTGACTTTC. Translation gives CSARGPGANVLTF. The rearrangement joins TRBV20-1 to TRBJ2-6, with D perhaps TRBD1 or TRBD2 (5 bases each). Per germline, CDR1 DFQATT and CDR2 SNEGSKA (reference sequence). The CDR3 has 13 residues. The ends were cut back, 3 bases at V and 4 bases at J, with 7 bases in the middle.

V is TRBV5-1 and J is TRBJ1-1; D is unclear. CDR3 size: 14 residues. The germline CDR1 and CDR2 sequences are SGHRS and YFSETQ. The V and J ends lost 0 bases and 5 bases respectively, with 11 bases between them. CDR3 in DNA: TGCGCCAGCAGCTTGGCCGGTATGCGGACTGAAGCTTTCTTT. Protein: CASSLAGMRTEAFF.

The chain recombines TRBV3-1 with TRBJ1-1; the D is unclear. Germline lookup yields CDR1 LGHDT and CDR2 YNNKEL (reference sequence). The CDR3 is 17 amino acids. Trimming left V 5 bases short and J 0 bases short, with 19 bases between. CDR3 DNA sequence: TGTGCCAGCAGCTCCCATCAAAGCCTCGGCTTGAACACTGAAGCTTTCTTT. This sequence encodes CASSSHQSLGLNTEAFF. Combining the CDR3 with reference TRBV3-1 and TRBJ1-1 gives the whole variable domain DTAVSQTPKYLVTQMGNDKSIKCEQNLGHDTMYWYKQDSKKFLKIMFSYNNKELIINETVPNRFSPKSPDKAHLNLHINSLELGDSAVYFCASSSHQSLGLNTEAFFGQGTRLTVV.

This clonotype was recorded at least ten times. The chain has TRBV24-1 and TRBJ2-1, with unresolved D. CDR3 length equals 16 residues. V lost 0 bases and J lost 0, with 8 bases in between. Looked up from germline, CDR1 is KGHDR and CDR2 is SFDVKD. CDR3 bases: TGTGCCACCAGTGATTTGGGGGTGAGCTCCTACAATGAGCAGTTCTTC. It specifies CATSDLGVSSYNEQFF.

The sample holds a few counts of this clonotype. CDR3 loop: CASSLAIRSQNHQETQYF. For the CDR3, the DNA is TGCGCCAGCAGCTTGGCTATACGCAGCCAAAACCATCAAGAGACCCAGTACTTC. The chain joins TRBV5-1 to TRBJ2-5; D ambiguous. The length of the CDR3 is 18 residues. The V end was cut by 0 bases, the J end by 2 bases, with 20 bases between. Germline V gene lookup returns CDR1 SGHRS and CDR2 YFSETQ.

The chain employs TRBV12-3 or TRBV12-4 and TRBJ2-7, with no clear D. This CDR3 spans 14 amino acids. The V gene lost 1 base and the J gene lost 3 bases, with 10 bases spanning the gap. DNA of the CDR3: TGTGCCAGCAGTTTAGTTAAGACGGGCTACGAGCAGTACTTC. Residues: CASSLVKTGYEQYF.

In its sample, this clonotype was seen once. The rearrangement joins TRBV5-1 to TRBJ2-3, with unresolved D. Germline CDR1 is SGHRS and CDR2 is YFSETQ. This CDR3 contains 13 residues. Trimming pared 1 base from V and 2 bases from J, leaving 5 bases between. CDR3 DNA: TGCGCCAGCAGCTTGACTACCACAGATACGCAGTATTTT. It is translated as CASSLTTTDTQYF.

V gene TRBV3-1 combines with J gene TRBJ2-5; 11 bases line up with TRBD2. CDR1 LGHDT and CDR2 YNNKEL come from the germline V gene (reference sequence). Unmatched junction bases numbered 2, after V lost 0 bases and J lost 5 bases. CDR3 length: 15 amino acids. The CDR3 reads CASSQDIAGGETQYF. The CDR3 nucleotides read TGTGCCAGCAGCCAAGATATAGCGGGAGGGGAGACCCAGTACTTC.

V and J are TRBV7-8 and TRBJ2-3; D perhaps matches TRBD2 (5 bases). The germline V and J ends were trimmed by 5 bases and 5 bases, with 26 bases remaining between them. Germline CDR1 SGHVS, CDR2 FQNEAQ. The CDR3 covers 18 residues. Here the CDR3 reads CASSLPRFGEGSGDTQYF. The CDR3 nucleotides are TGTGCCAGCAGCCTTCCCCGCTTCGGCGAGGGCTCCGGAGATACGCAGTATTTT.

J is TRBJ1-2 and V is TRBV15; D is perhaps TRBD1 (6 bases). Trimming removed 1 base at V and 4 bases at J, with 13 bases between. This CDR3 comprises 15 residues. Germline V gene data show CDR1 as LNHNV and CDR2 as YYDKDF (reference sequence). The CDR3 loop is CATSRAPDSPYGYTF. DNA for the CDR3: TGTGCCACCAGCAGAGCCCCGGACAGCCCCTATGGCTACACCTTC. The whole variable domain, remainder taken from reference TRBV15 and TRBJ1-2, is DAMVIQNPRYQVTQFGKPVTLSCSQTLNHNVMYWYQQKSSQAPKLLFHYYDKDFNNEADTPDNFQSRRPNTSFCFLDIRSPGLGDTAMYLCATSRAPDSPYGYTFGSGTRLTVV.

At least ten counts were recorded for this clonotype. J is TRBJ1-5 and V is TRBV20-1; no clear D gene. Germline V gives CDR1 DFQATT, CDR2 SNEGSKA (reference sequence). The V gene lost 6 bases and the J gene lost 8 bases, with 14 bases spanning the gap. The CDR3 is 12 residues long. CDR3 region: CSAIQGEEPQHF. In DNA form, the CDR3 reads TGCAGTGCCATTCAAGGCGAGGAGCCCCAGCATTTT.

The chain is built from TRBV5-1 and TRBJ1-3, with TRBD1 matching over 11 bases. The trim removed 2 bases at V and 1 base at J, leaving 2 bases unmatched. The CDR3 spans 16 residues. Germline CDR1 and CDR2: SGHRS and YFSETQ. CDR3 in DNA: TGCGCCAGCAGCTTTGGGACAGGGGGGTCTGGAAACACCATATATTTT. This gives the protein CASSFGTGGSGNTIYF.

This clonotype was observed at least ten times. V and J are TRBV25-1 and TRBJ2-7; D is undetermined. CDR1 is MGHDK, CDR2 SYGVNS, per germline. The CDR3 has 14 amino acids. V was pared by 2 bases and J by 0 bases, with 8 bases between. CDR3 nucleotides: TGTGCCAGCAGTGAAGGGGTCTCCTCCTACGAGCAGTACTTC. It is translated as CASSEGVSSYEQYF.

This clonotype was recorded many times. CDR3 protein: CSARDYLGLAGGFNEQFF. Here the CDR3 DNA reads TGCAGTGCTAGAGATTATCTTGGCCTAGCGGGAGGCTTCAATGAGCAGTTCTTC. V is TRBV20-1 and J is TRBJ2-1; 11 nucleotides agree with TRBD2. The CDR3 has 18 amino acids. CDR1 and CDR2 from the germline V gene are DFQATT and SNEGSKA (reference sequence). Trimming took 0 bases from V and 6 from J; bases not matched to a gene: 13.

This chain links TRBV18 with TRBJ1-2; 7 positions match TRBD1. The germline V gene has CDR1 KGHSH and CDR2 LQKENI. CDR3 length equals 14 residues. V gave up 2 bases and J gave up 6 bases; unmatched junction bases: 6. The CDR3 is CASSPRGGENGYTF. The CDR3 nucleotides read TGTGCCAGCTCACCAAGAGGGGGCGAGAATGGCTACACCTTC.

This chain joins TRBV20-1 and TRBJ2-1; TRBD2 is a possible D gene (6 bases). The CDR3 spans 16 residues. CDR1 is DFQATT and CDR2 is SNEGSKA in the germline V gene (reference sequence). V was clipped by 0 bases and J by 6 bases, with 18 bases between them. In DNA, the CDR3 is TGCAGTGCTAGAGATCTAACCGGGAGTCCACTCAATGAGCAGTTCTTC. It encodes CSARDLTGSPLNEQFF.

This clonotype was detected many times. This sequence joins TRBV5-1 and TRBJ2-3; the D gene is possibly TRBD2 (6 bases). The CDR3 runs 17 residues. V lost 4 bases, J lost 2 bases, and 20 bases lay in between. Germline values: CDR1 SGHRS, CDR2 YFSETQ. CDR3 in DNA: TGCGCCAGCAGCGGGGGTACGGGACTCAATAACACAGATACGCAGTATTTT. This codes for CASSGGTGLNNTDTQYF.

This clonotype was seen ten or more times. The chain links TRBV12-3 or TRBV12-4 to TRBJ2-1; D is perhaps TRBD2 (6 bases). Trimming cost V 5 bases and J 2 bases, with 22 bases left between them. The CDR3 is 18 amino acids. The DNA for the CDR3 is TGTGCCAGCAGTCCTGACGGTTGGGCGGGGACGACCTACAATGAGCAGTTCTTC. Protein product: CASSPDGWAGTTYNEQFF.

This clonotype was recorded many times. CDR3: CASSLPAGRSTDTQYF. In DNA, the CDR3 is TGTGCCAGCAGCTTGCCGGCGGGAAGGAGCACAGATACGCAGTATTTT. This chain uses TRBV5-5 with TRBJ2-3, with D possibly being TRBD2 (6 bases). Germline V gives CDR1 SGHKS, CDR2 YYEKEE (reference sequence). This CDR3 has 16 residues. The germline V and J ends were trimmed by 1 base and 0 bases, with 12 bases remaining between them. The whole variable domain, filled in from reference TRBV5-5 and TRBJ2-3, reads DAGVTQSPTHLIKTRGQQVTLRCSPISGHKSVSWYQQVLGQGPQFIFQYYEKEERGRGNFPDRFSARQFPNYSSELNVNALLLGDSALYLCASSLPAGRSTDTQYFGPGTRLTVL.

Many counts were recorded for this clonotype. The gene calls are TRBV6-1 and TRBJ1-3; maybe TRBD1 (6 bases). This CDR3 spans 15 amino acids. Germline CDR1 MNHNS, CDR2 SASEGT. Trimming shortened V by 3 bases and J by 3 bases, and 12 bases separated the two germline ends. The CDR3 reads CASSDQQGFGNTIYF. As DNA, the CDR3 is TGTGCCAGCAGTGATCAACAGGGTTTTGGAAACACCATATATTTT.

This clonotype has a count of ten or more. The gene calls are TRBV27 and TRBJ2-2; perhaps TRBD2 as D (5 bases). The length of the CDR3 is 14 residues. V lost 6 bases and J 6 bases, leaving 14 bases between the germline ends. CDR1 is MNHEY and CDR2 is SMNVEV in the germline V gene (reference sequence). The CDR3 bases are TGTGCCAGCAGATTAGCGTTAGGTCCCGGGGAGCTGTTTTTT. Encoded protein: CASRLALGPGELFF.

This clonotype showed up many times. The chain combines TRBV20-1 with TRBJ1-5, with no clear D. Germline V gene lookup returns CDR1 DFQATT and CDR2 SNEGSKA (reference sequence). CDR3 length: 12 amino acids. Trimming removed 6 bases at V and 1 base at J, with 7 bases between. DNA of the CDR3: TGCAGTGCCGGACGGAGCAATCAGCCCCAGCATTTT. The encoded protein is CSAGRSNQPQHF.

DNA for the CDR3: TGTGCCAGCCAATCCCTCGACAGGAAAGAGACCCAGTACTTC. This sequence encodes CASQSLDRKETQYF. V usage is TRBV28 and J usage is TRBJ2-5; TRBD1 might be the D (6 bases). Trimming shortened V by 8 bases and J by 3 bases, and 16 bases separated the two germline ends. Germline assignment: CDR1 MDHEN and CDR2 SYDVKM. The CDR3 extends over 14 amino acids. Together with reference TRBV28 and TRBJ2-5, the CDR3 gives the full variable domain: DVKVTQSSRYLVKRTGEKVFLECVQDMDHENMFWYRQDPGLGLRLIYFSYDVKMKEKGDIPEGYSVSREKKERFSLILESASTNQTSMYLCASQSLDRKETQYFGPGTRLLVL.